What follows describes a single T cell receptor beta chain. What it recognizes is unknown. Sample treatment: oral pan-JAK inhibitor, 5-10 mg twice daily. The authors sorted CD4+ and CD8+ T cells from PBMCs. This entry comes from a study of CD8+ T cells in alopecia areata. Study-level information: Treated patients took oral tofacitinib at 5 to 10 mg twice daily. Study results and caveats: On tofacitinib, scalp clonality and expanded CD8+ clones among top 100 fell significantly.

CDR3 length: 13 residues. Germline-derived CDR1 and CDR2 are SGHRS and YFSETQ. V lost 1 base and J 0 bases, leaving 2 bases between the germline ends. RNA extraction was followed by reverse transcription into cDNA, which acted as the sequencing template. Libraries were prepared by immunoSEQ multiplex PCR; TCRdb keeps only in-frame clonotypes and omits some of them. The data show approximately 200,000 clones, 50% to 60% seen once. This chain connects TRBV5-1 to TRBJ1-5; D is ambiguous. The source material was CD4+ T cells sorted from blood, sampled at week 4, from a patient treated with tofacitinib. This TCR derives from a human donor with alopecia areata. The CDR3 here is CASSLNSNQPQHF. CDR3 nucleotide sequence: TGCGCCAGCAGCTTGAATAGCAATCAGCCCCAGCATTTT.